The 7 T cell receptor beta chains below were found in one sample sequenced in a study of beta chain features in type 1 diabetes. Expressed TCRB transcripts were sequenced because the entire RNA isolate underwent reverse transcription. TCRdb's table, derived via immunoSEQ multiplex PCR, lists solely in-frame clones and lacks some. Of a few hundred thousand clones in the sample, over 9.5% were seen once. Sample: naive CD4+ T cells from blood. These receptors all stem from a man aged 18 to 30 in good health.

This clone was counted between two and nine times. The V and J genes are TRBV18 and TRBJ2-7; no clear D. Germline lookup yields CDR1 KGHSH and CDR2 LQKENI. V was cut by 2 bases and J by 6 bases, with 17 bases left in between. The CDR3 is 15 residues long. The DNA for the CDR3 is TGTGCCAGCTCACCAACCCTGATAGTCTCCATCGAGCAGTACTTC. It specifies CASSPTLIVSIEQYF.

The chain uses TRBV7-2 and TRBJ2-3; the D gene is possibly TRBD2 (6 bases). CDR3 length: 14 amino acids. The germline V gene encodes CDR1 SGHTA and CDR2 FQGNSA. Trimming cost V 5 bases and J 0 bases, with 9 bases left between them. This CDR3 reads CASSPRGSTDTQYF. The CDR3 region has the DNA TGTGCCAGCAGCCCGCGGGGAAGCACAGATACGCAGTATTTT.

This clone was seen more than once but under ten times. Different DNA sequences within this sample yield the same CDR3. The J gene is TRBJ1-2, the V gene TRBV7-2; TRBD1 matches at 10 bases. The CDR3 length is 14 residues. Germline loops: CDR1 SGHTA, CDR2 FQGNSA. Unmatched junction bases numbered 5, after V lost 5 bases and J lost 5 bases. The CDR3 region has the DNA TGTGCCAGCAGCCCCAGACAGGGGGCTTATGGCTACACCTTC. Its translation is CASSPRQGAYGYTF.

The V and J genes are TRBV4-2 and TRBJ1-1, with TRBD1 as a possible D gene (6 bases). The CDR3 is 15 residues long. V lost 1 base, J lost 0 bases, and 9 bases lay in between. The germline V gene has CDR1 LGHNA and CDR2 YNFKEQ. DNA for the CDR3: TGTGCCAGCAGCCAAGGAGGGGGGGTGAACACTGAAGCTTTCTTT. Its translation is CASSQGGGVNTEAFF.

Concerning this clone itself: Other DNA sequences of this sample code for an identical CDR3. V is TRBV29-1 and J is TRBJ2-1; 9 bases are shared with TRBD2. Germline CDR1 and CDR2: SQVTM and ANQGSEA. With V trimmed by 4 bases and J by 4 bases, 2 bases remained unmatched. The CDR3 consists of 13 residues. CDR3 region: CSVGTSAYNEQFF. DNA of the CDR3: TGCAGCGTTGGGACTAGCGCTTACAATGAGCAGTTCTTC.

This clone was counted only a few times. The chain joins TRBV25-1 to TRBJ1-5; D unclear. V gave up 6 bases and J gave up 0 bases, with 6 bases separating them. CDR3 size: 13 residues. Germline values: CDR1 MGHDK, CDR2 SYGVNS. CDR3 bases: TGTGCCAGCAGAGAGGATAGCAATCAGCCCCAGCATTTT. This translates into CASREDSNQPQHF.

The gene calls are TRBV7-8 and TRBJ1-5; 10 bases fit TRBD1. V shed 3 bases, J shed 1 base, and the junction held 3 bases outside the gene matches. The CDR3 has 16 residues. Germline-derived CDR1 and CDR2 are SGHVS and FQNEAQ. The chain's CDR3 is CASSLGQGPSNQPQHF. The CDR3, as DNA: TGTGCCAGCAGCTTGGGACAGGGGCCCAGCAATCAGCCCCAGCATTTT. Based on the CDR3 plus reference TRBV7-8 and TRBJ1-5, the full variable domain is GAGVSQSPRYKVAKRGQDVALRCDPISGHVSLFWYQQALGQGPEFLTYFQNEAQLDKSGLPSDRFFAERPEGSVSTLKIQRTQQEDSAVYLCASSLGQGPSNQPQHFGDGTRLSIL.